This paragraph reports one T cell receptor beta chain. Its cognate antigen is unknown. A much larger clone lies a single base off, so this may be a read error. No conserved phenylalanine or tryptophan is present at the end of the CDR3, so a read error is the likely explanation. The data were obtained in a study of T cells in Graves' hyperthyroidism and ophthalmopathy. Regarding the study as a whole: Model-based prediction identified ophthalmopathy a median roughly 6.1 months prior to its onset. A model built on 13 V-J features separated ophthalmopathy from stable hyperthyroidism. Blood samples included most of the expanded thyroid clonotypes exceeding 0.001.

RNA transcripts served as the template for amplifying TCR beta CDR3 regions. Carried out on the TCR CDR3, a first-round RT-PCR used the HTBI primer set. TCRdb re-analysed the multiplex PCR reads in MiXCR, keeping a single row per CDR3 protein. The data contain under 500,000 distinct CDR3 sequences, around 15% of them singletons. Germline CDR1 is KGHDR and CDR2 is SFDVKD. This CDR3 contains 15 residues. With V trimmed by 2 bases and J by 3 bases, 3 bases remained unmatched. PBMCs were obtained from about 10 ml fresh peripheral blood. Sequencing input: blood. This receptor was taken from a man aged 45-65 years with Graves' ophthalmopathy. The chain is built from TRBV24-1 and TRBJ2-7; the match to TRBD1 covers 10 bases. CDR3 region: CATSDSGQGIYEQYS. DNA for the CDR3: TGTGCCACCAGTGATTCGGGACAGGGGATCTACGAGCAGTACTCC.